The 21 T cell receptor beta chains below come from one sample, sequenced in a study of blood T cell repertoires in COVID-19. Clones were sequenced by immunoSEQ multiplex PCR, and TCRdb holds only the in-frame ones, with some missing. Of approximately 150,000 clones listed, more than 75% are singletons. Sequenced sample: peripheral blood. The source of these receptors is an elderly man with acute or convalescent COVID-19.

This rearrangement joins TRBV5-4 to TRBJ2-5; D is ambiguous. Germline V gene lookup returns CDR1 SGHNT and CDR2 YYREEE (reference sequence). This CDR3 is built from 12 residues. Trimming took off 2 bases at V and 3 bases at J, with 5 bases between the two ends. CDR3 DNA: TGTGCCAGCAGCTTCCCTGAAGAGACCCAGTACTTC. Its translation is CASSFPEETQYF.

The chain links TRBV6-5 to TRBJ2-7; 8 bases agree with TRBD2. Germline V gene lookup returns CDR1 MNHEY and CDR2 SVGAGI. The J segment lost 2 bases and the V segment lost 7 bases, leaving 4 bases of the junction unmatched. The CDR3 consists of 13 residues. The CDR3 DNA follows: TGTGCCAGCATCGATAGCGGGACCTACGAGCAGTACTTC. It is translated as CASIDSGTYEQYF.

The chain has TRBV5-1 and TRBJ2-3; D may be TRBD2 (6 bases). The V end lost 0 bases, the J end lost 4 bases, and 12 bases lay between the germline ends. Germline loops: CDR1 SGHRS, CDR2 YFSETQ. This CDR3 has 15 residues. DNA for the CDR3: TGCGCCAGCAGCTTGGCCGGGCGGGGTCCAGATACGCAGTATTTT. This sequence encodes CASSLAGRGPDTQYF. Full variable domain (outside the CDR3, taken from reference TRBV5-1 and TRBJ2-3): KAGVTQTPRYLIKTRGQQVTLSCSPISGHRSVSWYQQTPGQGLQFLFEYFSETQRNKGNFPGRFSGRQFSNSRSEMNVSTLELGDSALYLCASSLAGRGPDTQYFGPGTRLTVL.

The gene calls are TRBV5-1 and TRBJ2-1; 7 bases line up with TRBD2. Per the germline V gene, CDR1 is SGHRS and CDR2 is YFSETQ. The CDR3 spans 16 residues. V shed 4 bases, J shed 4 bases, and the junction held 11 bases outside the gene matches. CDR3 in DNA: TGCGCCAGCAGCCCTCCGATGAGCGGGACTTACAATGAGCAGTTCTTC. It codes for CASSPPMSGTYNEQFF.

The rearrangement joins TRBV5-6 to TRBJ2-1, with 9 bases fitting TRBD2. CDR1 is SGHDT and CDR2 is YYEEEE in the germline V gene. The CDR3 has 17 residues. Unmatched junction bases numbered 6, after V lost 0 bases and J lost 2 bases. For the CDR3, the DNA is TGTGCCAGCAGCTTGGTCGACGCGGGGGGGCCCTACAATGAGCAGTTCTTC. It is translated as CASSLVDAGGPYNEQFF.

This chain connects TRBV5-1 to TRBJ1-1; 8 bases match TRBD1. Germline CDR1 is SGHRS and CDR2 is YFSETQ. The CDR3 is made up of 14 amino acids. The V gene end was trimmed by 4 bases and the J gene end by 3 bases; junction bases not matched to a gene: 5. The CDR3 nucleotides read TGCGCCAGCAGCGCGGACAGGGTGTACACTGAAGCTTTCTTT. Translated: CASSADRVYTEAFF.

The V call is TRBV7-9, the J call TRBJ2-2; 7 bases match TRBD1. Per germline, CDR1 SEHNR and CDR2 FQNEAQ (reference sequence). This CDR3 contains 16 residues. The ends lost 3 bases at V and 6 bases at J; junction bases unmatched: 10. The CDR3 DNA follows: TGTGCCAGCAGCTTCATTGACAGGGATTGGGCCGGGGAGCTGTTTTTT. It specifies CASSFIDRDWAGELFF.

The chain is built from TRBV28 and TRBJ2-6, with TRBD2 matching 13 bases. V shed 6 bases, J shed 0 bases, and the junction held 17 bases outside the gene matches. Germline V gives CDR1 MDHEN, CDR2 SYDVKM. The CDR3 length is 22 residues. Here the CDR3 reads CASSPVTSGRENLLSGANVLTF. CDR3 nucleotides: TGTGCCAGCAGCCCCGTCACTAGCGGGAGGGAAAACCTTCTCTCTGGGGCCAACGTCCTGACTTTC.

About this clone itself: A read error may account for a junction end that differs from germline. The rearrangement joins TRBV12-3 or TRBV12-4 to TRBJ2-1, with D uncertain. This CDR3 is built from 11 residues. CDR3 region: CAGSSVGEQFF. The CDR3, as DNA: TGTGCCGGCAGTTCCGTCGGGGAGCAGTTCTTC.

The chain couples TRBV30 to TRBJ1-2, with 9 nucleotides matching TRBD1. This CDR3 region has 15 residues. CDR1 and CDR2 (germline): GTSNPN, SVGIG (reference sequence). V was clipped by 4 bases and J by 2 bases; unmatched bases: 8. DNA for the CDR3: TGTGCCTGGACGGGACAGGGACTACTAAACTATGGCTACACCTTC. This sequence encodes CAWTGQGLLNYGYTF.

V gene TRBV6-4 combines with J gene TRBJ2-1; 12 bases match TRBD2. This CDR3 comprises 17 residues. Per the germline V gene, CDR1 is MRHNA and CDR2 is SNTAGT. With V trimmed by 7 bases and J by 7 bases, 14 bases remained unmatched. Written as DNA, the CDR3 is TGTGCCAGCATCCTATCCCCACCCGGGACTAGCGGGAATGAGCAGTTCTTC. Its translation is CASILSPPGTSGNEQFF.

V gene TRBV19 combines with J gene TRBJ1-5; 7 bases are a match to TRBD1. J gave up 5 bases and V 3 bases, and 4 bases lay outside the gene matches. Per germline, CDR1 LNHDA and CDR2 SQIVND (reference sequence). CDR3 length: 14 residues. The CDR3 DNA reads TGTGCCAGTAGTATCAGGGGGGCGCATCAGCCCCAGCATTTT. Amino acids: CASSIRGAHQPQHF.

The gene calls are TRBV2 and TRBJ2-2; 14 bases are shared with TRBD2. Unmatched junction bases numbered 7, after V lost 6 bases and J lost 4 bases. CDR1 SNHLY and CDR2 FYNNEI come from the germline V gene. CDR3 length equals 17 residues. CDR3 sequence (DNA): TGTGCCAGCAGCCCGGGACTAGCGGGAGTGAGCACCGGGGAGCTGTTTTTT. Translating gives CASSPGLAGVSTGELFF. Full variable domain (missing parts from reference TRBV2 and TRBJ2-2): EPEVTQTPSHQVTQMGQEVILRCVPISNHLYFYWYRQILGQKVEFLVSFYNNEISEKSEIFDDQFSVERPDGSNFTLKIRSTKLEDSAMYFCASSPGLAGVSTGELFFGEGSRLTVL.

Comments on this clone: In the same sample, other DNA sequences code for this CDR3. The rearrangement joins TRBV5-1 to TRBJ1-2; TRBD1 agrees at 7 bases. From germline, CDR1 is SGHRS and CDR2 YFSETQ. The length of the CDR3 is 14 residues. The V gene end was trimmed by 3 bases and the J gene end by 2 bases; junction bases not matched to a gene: 4. CDR3 loop: CASSSGTENYGYTF. CDR3 DNA: TGCGCCAGCAGCTCCGGGACAGAGAACTATGGCTACACCTTC.

The chain recombines TRBV18 with TRBJ2-4; D perhaps matches TRBD2 (5 bases). The CDR3 length is 14 residues. Trimming pared 3 bases from V and 6 bases from J, leaving 12 bases between. CDR1 and CDR2 from the germline V gene are KGHSH and LQKENI. The CDR3 bases are TGTGCCAGCTCACCTCTCGAGGGTGGAAACATTCAGTACTTC. Protein: CASSPLEGGNIQYF.

The V gene is TRBV28, the J gene TRBJ2-1, with 8 positions matching TRBD1. Losses at the gene ends were 3 bases for V and 7 bases for J; bases not matched to a gene: 14. The CDR3 has 17 amino acids. Germline CDR1 is MDHEN and CDR2 is SYDVKM. The CDR3 loop is CASSFPRTGRFNNEQFF. The CDR3 coding sequence is TGTGCCAGCAGTTTTCCCCGGACAGGGAGGTTTAATAATGAGCAGTTCTTC. Combining the CDR3 with reference TRBV28 and TRBJ2-1 gives the whole variable domain DVKVTQSSRYLVKRTGEKVFLECVQDMDHENMFWYRQDPGLGLRLIYFSYDVKMKEKGDIPEGYSVSREKKERFSLILESASTNQTSMYLCASSFPRTGRFNNEQFFGPGTRLTVL.

This chain uses TRBV7-8 with TRBJ1-4; D not certain. This CDR3 is 14 amino acids long. CDR1 SGHVS and CDR2 FQNEAQ come from the germline V gene. V gave up 3 bases and J gave up 0 bases, with 5 bases separating them. In DNA, the CDR3 is TGTGCCAGCAGCTTCGGGACAACTAATGAAAAACTGTTTTTT. Translating gives CASSFGTTNEKLFF.

This clone was counted a single time. This chain joins TRBV28 and TRBJ1-6; 9 nucleotides agree with TRBD1. In germline, CDR1 is MDHEN, CDR2 SYDVKM. V shed 8 bases, J shed 14 bases, and the junction held 16 bases outside the gene matches. This CDR3 contains 15 residues. Here the CDR3 DNA reads TGTGCCAGCGGGGATCCGGGACAGGGTAAGAGATCCCTCCACTTT. This gives the protein CASGDPGQGKRSLHF.

This sequence joins TRBV27 and TRBJ1-2, with 8 bases identical to TRBD1. V was clipped by 3 bases and J by 2 bases; unmatched bases: 2. The CDR3 length is 14 residues. Germline V CDR1 and CDR2: MNHEY, SMNVEV (reference sequence). CDR3 protein: CASSFRTGNYGYTF. The CDR3 nucleotides are TGTGCCAGCAGTTTCCGGACAGGGAACTATGGCTACACCTTC.

This chain uses TRBV3-1 (or the pseudogene TRBV3-2) with TRBJ1-6; maybe TRBD1 (5 bases). The germline CDR1 and CDR2 sequences are LGHDT and YNNKEL (reference sequence). V was trimmed by 2 bases and J by 7 bases, leaving 9 bases between them. The CDR3 length is 14 residues. The CDR3 protein is CASSQREGNSPLHF. The CDR3, as DNA: TGTGCCAGCAGCCAAAGGGAGGGGAATTCACCCCTCCACTTT.

This chain connects TRBV2 to TRBJ2-2; D might be TRBD1 (6 bases). V dropped 5 bases and J dropped 4 bases, with 8 bases sitting between them. The germline V gene has CDR1 SNHLY and CDR2 FYNNEI. This CDR3 has 13 amino acids. CDR3 sequence: CASSWDTTGELFF. The CDR3 nucleotides read TGTGCCAGCAGTTGGGACACCACCGGGGAGCTGTTTTTT.